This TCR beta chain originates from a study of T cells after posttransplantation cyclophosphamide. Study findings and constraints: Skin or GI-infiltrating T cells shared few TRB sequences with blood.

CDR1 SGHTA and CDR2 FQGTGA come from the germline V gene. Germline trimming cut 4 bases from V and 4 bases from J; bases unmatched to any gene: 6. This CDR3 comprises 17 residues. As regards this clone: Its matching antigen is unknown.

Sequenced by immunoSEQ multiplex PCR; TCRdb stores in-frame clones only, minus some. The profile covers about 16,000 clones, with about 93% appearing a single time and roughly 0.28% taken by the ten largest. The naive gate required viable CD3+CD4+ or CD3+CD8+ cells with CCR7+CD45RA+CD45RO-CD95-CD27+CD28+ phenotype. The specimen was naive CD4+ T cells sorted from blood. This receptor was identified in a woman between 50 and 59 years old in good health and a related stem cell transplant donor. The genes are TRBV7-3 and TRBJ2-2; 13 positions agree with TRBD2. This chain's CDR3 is CASSSRTSGSTTGELFF. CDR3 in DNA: TGTGCCAGCAGCTCCCGGACTAGCGGGAGCACCACCGGGGAGCTGTTTTTT.